A single sample gave rise to the 9 T cell receptor beta chains below, sequenced in a study of blood T cell repertoires in COVID-19. TCRdb's table, derived via immunoSEQ multiplex PCR, lists solely in-frame clones and lacks some. The sample contains roughly 100,000 clones, roughly 90% of which appear only once. The source material was peripheral blood. These TCRs come from a human donor in a cohort sampled during active COVID-19.

This chain links TRBV7-9 with TRBJ2-3; TRBD2 agrees at 7 bases. Germline lookup yields CDR1 SEHNR and CDR2 FQNEAQ (reference sequence). The CDR3 is made up of 15 amino acids. With V trimmed by 3 bases and J by 2 bases, 5 bases remained unmatched. Here the CDR3 reads CASSFPGGTTDTQYF. DNA of the CDR3: TGTGCCAGCAGCTTCCCGGGAGGAACCACAGATACGCAGTATTTT.

In DNA form, the CDR3 reads TGTGCCAGCAGTCTCGCGGGACTAGCGGGAGAGGGCTACAATGAGCAGTTCTTC. Encoded protein: CASSLAGLAGEGYNEQFF. The chain has TRBV27 and TRBJ2-1; 14 bases are shared with TRBD2. CDR3 size: 18 residues. In germline, CDR1 is MNHEY, CDR2 SMNVEV (reference sequence). Germline trimming cut 5 bases from V and 3 bases from J; bases unmatched to any gene: 9.

The chain recombines TRBV6-2 or TRBV6-3 with TRBJ2-3; tentatively, D is TRBD2 (5 bases). The CDR3 totals 16 residues. Trimming removed 2 bases at V and 2 bases at J, with 14 bases between. Germline V lookup: CDR1 MNHEY, CDR2 SVGEGT. The chain's CDR3 is CASSYVLWRATDTQYF. The CDR3 DNA follows: TGTGCCAGCAGTTACGTCCTATGGCGGGCCACAGATACGCAGTATTTT.

The chain uses TRBV19 and TRBJ1-1, with D possibly TRBD1 on 5 matching bases. The V gene's germline CDR1 is LNHDA and CDR2 SQIVND (reference sequence). With 5 bases removed from V and 8 bases from J, the gap between germline ends came to 9 bases. The CDR3 contains 11 residues. The CDR3 sequence: CASSVGAEAFF. The CDR3 DNA is TGTGCCAGTAGTGTTGGGGCCGAAGCTTTCTTT.

This sequence joins TRBV14 and TRBJ2-7, with 7 bases aligning to TRBD1. Germline CDR1 is SGHDN and CDR2 is FVKESK. V gave up 4 bases and J gave up 10 bases; unmatched junction bases: 10. The CDR3 length is 13 residues. The DNA for the CDR3 is TGTGCCAGCAGCCTACAGACAGGGATGGTACAGTACTTC. Protein product: CASSLQTGMVQYF.

This chain connects TRBV7-9 to TRBJ2-7, with TRBD1 matching over 8 bases. CDR1 and CDR2 (germline): SEHNR, FQNEAQ (reference sequence). This CDR3 region has 15 residues. V was clipped by 5 bases and J by 0 bases; unmatched bases: 6. The CDR3 here is CASSDQGASSYEQYF. The CDR3 bases are TGTGCCAGCAGCGACCAGGGGGCCAGCTCCTACGAGCAGTACTTC.

The chain carries TRBV5-1 and TRBJ2-5; the match to TRBD1 covers 9 bases. Germline V gene data show CDR1 as SGHRS and CDR2 as YFSETQ. The CDR3 loop spans 14 amino acids. After removal of 4 bases from V and 3 bases from J, the junction contained 4 bases not matched to a gene. For the CDR3, the DNA is TGCGCCAGCAGCCCCAGGACAGGGGAAGAGACCCAGTACTTC. Its translation: CASSPRTGEETQYF.

The chain links TRBV15 to TRBJ1-5; no clear D gene. V lost 1 base to trimming and J lost 0 bases, with 25 bases between them. This CDR3 is 21 amino acids long. Germline V lookup: CDR1 LNHNV, CDR2 YYDKDF (reference sequence). Here the CDR3 DNA reads TGTGCCACCAGCAGAGCTGGAACAGACGAACCTAAAACTTATAGCAATCAGCCCCAGCATTTT. Its protein product is CATSRAGTDEPKTYSNQPQHF.

V is TRBV19 and J is TRBJ1-6; 10 nucleotides line up with TRBD1. The length of the CDR3 is 15 residues. After removal of 3 bases from V and 6 bases from J, the junction contained 2 bases not matched to a gene. Germline CDR1 is LNHDA and CDR2 is SQIVND (reference sequence). CDR3: CASSIGDRGNSPLHF. As DNA, the CDR3 is TGTGCCAGTAGTATCGGGGACAGGGGTAATTCACCCCTCCACTTT.